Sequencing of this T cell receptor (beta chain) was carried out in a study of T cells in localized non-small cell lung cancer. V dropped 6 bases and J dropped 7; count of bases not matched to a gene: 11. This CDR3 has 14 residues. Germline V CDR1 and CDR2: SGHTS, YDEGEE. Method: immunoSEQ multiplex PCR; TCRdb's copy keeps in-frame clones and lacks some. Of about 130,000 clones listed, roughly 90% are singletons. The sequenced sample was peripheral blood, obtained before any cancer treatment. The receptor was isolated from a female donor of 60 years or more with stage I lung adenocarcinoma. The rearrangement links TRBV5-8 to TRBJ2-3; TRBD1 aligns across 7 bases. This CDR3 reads CASNRRQGKNTQYF. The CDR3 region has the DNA TGTGCCAGCAACCGAAGACAGGGCAAAAATACGCAGTATTTT.